Below are 10 T cell receptor beta chains sequenced from a single sample in a study of CXCR3-negative and CXCR3-positive naive CD8 T cells. Study-level results: Naive cells with CXCR3 showed TRB CDR3s that were more hydrophobic than those in CXCR3-negative naive cells.

No antigen is known for these receptors. The method, 5' RACE with UMI labels, was used to prepare the TRB cDNA libraries. Reprocessing the 5' RACE reads, TCRdb reports a single entry for every CDR3 protein and omits DNA. Its table lists around 63,000 distinct CDR3 sequences. The material sequenced was naive CXCR3+ CD8+ T cells from blood. As to subset: CD45RO-CCR7+CD27+CD95- naive CD8+ T cells expressing CXCR3 (TNR3+). These receptors all come from a human donor in good health. Some clones in this sample may be carry-over from other donors' samples.

The chain joins TRBV9 to TRBJ1-6. Per the germline V gene, CDR1 is SGDLS and CDR2 is YYNGEE. This CDR3 has 15 residues. The CDR3 protein is CASSVEGSTNSPLHF.

The chain is built from TRBV3-1 and TRBJ2-7. This CDR3 spans 16 amino acids. Germline CDR1 is LGHDT and CDR2 is YNNKEL (reference sequence). The CDR3 protein is CASSPRLAEISGEQYF.

The chain has TRBV7-2 and TRBJ2-1; no DNA is available, so the TRBD1 call from TCRdb remains unchecked. CDR3 length: 13 amino acids. Germline CDR1 SGHTA, CDR2 FQGNSA. The CDR3 here is CASRPPGYNEQFF.

The chain recombines TRBV3-1 with TRBJ2-7; TCRdb's assignment of TRBD1 cannot be checked, as there is no DNA. Germline V gene data show CDR1 as LGHDT and CDR2 as YNNKEL (reference sequence). This CDR3 has 15 residues. CDR3 sequence: CASSLGQGPAYEQYF.

The rearrangement links TRBV7-9 to TRBJ2-1; TCRdb proposes TRBD1, but this gene call is untestable without DNA. CDR3 length: 14 amino acids. Germline values: CDR1 SEHNR, CDR2 FQNEAQ (reference sequence). The CDR3 loop reads CASGGPNTYNEQFF.

The chain has TRBV29-1 and TRBJ2-7; lacking DNA, the TRBD1 call made by TCRdb goes unchecked. Germline V CDR1 and CDR2: SQVTM, ANQGSEA. The CDR3 has 15 amino acids. The CDR3 is CSVDTPGTGVYEQYF.

The chain recombines TRBV7-8 with TRBJ2-2; the TCRdb call, TRBD1, lacks DNA for checking. This CDR3 spans 14 amino acids. Germline assignment: CDR1 SGHVS and CDR2 FQNEAQ. This chain's CDR3 is CASSSGTRPGELFF.

CDR3 amino acids: CASWQGDNEQYF. The rearrangement links TRBV7-9 to TRBJ2-7; the TCRdb D gene call, TRBD1, has no DNA to confirm it. CDR1 is SEHNR, CDR2 FQNEAQ, per germline (reference sequence). The CDR3 sequence is 12 residues long. Full variable domain (rest looked up from reference TRBV7-9 and TRBJ2-7): DTGVSQNPRHKITKRGQNVTFRCDPISEHNRLYWYRQTLGQGPEFLTYFQNEAQLEKSRLLSDRFSAERPKGSFSTLEIQRTEQGDSAMYLCASWQGDNEQYFGPGTRLTVT.

The CDR3 loop reads CASSTSGPAYEQYF. The V gene is TRBV27, the J gene TRBJ2-7; TCRdb proposes TRBD1, but this gene call is untestable without DNA. The germline V gene has CDR1 MNHEY and CDR2 SMNVEV (reference sequence). The CDR3 has 14 amino acids.

The CDR3 region is CSGTDYNEQFF. The rearrangement joins TRBV29-1 to TRBJ2-1; without DNA, the TCRdb call of TRBD1 cannot be checked. CDR1 is SQVTM, CDR2 ANQGSEA, per germline. This CDR3 contains 11 residues.